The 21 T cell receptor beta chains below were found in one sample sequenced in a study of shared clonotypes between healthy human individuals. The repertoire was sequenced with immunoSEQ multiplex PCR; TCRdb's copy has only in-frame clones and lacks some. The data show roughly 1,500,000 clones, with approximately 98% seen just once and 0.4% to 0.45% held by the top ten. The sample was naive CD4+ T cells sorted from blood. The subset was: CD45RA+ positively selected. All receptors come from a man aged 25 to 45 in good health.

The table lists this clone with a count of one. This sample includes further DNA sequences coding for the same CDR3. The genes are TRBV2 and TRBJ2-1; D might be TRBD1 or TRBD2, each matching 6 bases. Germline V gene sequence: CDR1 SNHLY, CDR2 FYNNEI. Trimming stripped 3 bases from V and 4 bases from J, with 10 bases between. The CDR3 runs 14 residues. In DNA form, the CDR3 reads TGTGCCAGCAGTGACCGGGGGCCATACAATGAGCAGTTCTTC. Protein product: CASSDRGPYNEQFF. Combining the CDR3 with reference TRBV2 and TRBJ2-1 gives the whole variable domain EPEVTQTPSHQVTQMGQEVILRCVPISNHLYFYWYRQILGQKVEFLVSFYNNEISEKSEIFDDQFSVERPDGSNFTLKIRSTKLEDSAMYFCASSDRGPYNEQFFGPGTRLTVL.

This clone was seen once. The CDR3 nucleotides read TGTGCCAGCAGTCAAGACTATGGCTACACCTTC. Translation gives CASSQDYGYTF. The chain carries TRBV2 and TRBJ1-2; no reliable D call. The V end lost 5 bases, the J end lost 3 bases, and 4 bases lay between the germline ends. CDR1 and CDR2 from the germline V gene are SNHLY and FYNNEI. This CDR3 spans 11 amino acids.

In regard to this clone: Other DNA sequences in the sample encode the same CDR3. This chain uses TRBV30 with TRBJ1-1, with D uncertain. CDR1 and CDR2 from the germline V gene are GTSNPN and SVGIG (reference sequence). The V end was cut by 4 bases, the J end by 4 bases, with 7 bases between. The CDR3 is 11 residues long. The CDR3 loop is CAWNRATEAFF. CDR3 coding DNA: TGTGCCTGGAACCGGGCCACTGAAGCTTTCTTT. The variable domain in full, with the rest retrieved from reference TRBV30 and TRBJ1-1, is SQTIHQWPATLVQPVGSPLSLECTVEGTSNPNLYWYRQAAGRGLQLLFYSVGIGQISSEVPQNLSASRPQDRQFILSSKKLLLSDSGFYLCAWNRATEAFFGQGTRLTVV.

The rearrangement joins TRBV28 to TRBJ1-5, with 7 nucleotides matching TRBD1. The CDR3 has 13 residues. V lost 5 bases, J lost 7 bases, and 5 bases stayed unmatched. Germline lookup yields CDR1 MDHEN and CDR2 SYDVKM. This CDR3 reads CASSDRVLQPQHF. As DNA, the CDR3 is TGTGCCAGCAGTGACAGGGTTCTGCAGCCCCAGCATTTT.

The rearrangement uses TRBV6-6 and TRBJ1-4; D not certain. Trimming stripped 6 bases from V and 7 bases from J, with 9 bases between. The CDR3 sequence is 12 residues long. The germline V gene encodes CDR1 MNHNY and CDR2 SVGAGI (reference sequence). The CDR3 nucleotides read TGTGCCAGCAGCCCCCCGGGTGAAAAACTGTTTTTT. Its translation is CASSPPGEKLFF.

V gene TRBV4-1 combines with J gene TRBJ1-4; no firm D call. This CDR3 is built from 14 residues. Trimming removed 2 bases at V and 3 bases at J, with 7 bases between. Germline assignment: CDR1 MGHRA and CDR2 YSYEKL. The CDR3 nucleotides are TGCGCCAGCAGCCAACACACCTCTAATGAAAAACTGTTTTTT. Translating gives CASSQHTSNEKLFF.

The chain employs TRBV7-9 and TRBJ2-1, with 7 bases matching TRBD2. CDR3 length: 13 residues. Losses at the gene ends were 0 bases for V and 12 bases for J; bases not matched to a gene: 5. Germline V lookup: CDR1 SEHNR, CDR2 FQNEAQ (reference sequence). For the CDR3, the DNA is TGTGCCAGCAGCTTAGCGGCGGGAGAGTCGCAGTTCTTC. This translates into CASSLAAGESQFF.

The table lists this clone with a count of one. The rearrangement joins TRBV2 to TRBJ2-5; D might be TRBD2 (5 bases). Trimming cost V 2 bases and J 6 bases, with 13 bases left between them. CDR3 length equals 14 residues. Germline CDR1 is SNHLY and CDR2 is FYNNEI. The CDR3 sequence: CASSESAGDQTQYF. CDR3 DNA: TGTGCCAGCAGTGAATCGGCCGGGGATCAGACCCAGTACTTC.

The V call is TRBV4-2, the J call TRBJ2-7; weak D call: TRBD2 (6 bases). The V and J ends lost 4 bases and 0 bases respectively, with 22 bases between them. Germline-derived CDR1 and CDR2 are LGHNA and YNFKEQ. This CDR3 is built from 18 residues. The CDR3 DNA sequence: TGTGCCAGCAGCCCATCCTCAGGTCGGGGTAGCGGCTCCTACGAGCAGTACTTC. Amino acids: CASSPSSGRGSGSYEQYF.

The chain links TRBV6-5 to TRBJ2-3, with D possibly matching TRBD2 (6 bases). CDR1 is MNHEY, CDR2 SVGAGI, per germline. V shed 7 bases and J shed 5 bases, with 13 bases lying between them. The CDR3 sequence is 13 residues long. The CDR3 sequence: CASTPGGEDTQYF. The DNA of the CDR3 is TGTGCCAGCACCCCCGGGGGTGAAGATACGCAGTATTTT.

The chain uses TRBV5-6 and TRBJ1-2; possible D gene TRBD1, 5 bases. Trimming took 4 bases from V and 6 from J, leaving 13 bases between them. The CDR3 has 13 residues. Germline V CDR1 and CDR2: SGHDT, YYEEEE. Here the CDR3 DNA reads TGTGCCAGCAGCCTCCGGGGGGAGGATGGCTACACCTTC. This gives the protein CASSLRGEDGYTF.

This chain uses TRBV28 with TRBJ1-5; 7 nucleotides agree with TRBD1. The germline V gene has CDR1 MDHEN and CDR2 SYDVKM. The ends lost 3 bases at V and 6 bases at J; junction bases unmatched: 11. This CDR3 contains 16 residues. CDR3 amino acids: CASSFSGAHRGQPQHF. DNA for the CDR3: TGTGCCAGCAGTTTTTCCGGGGCGCACAGGGGTCAGCCCCAGCATTTT.

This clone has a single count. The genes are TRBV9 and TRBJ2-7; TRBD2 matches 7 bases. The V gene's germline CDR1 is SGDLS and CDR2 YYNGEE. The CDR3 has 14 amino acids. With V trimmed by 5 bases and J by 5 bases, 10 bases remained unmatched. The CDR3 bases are TGTGCCAGCAGTAGGGAGGGCAGGGAGGACGAGCAGTACTTC. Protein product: CASSREGREDEQYF.

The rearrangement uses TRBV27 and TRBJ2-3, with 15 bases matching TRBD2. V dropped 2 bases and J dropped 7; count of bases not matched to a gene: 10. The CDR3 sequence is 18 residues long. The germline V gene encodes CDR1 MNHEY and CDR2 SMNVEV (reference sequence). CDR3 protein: CASSLPGLAGGEKNTQYF. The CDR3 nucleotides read TGTGCCAGCAGTTTACCCGGACTAGCGGGAGGGGAAAAGAATACGCAGTATTTT.

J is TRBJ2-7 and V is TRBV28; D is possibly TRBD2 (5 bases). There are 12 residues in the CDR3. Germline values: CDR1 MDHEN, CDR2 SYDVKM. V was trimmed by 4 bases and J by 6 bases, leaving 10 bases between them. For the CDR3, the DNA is TGTGCCAGCAGTTGGGTCGGGGTCGAGCAGTACTTC. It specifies CASSWVGVEQYF.

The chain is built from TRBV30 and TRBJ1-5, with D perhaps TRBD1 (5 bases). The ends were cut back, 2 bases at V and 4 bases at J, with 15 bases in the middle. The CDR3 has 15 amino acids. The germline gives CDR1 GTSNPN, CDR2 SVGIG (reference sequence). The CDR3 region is CAWSSSTGGNQPQHF. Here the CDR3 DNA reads TGTGCCTGGAGTTCTAGTACTGGGGGAAATCAGCCCCAGCATTTT.

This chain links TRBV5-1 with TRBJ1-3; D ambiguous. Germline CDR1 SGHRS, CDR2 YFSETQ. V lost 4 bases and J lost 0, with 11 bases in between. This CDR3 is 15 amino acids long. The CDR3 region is CASSLDVDSGNTIYF. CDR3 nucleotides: TGCGCCAGCAGCCTCGACGTCGACTCTGGAAACACCATATATTTT.

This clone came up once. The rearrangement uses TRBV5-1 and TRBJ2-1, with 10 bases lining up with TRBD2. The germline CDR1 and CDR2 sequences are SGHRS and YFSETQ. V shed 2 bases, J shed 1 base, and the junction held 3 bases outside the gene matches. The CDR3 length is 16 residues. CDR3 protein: CASSFLAGASYNEQFF. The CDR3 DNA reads TGCGCCAGCAGCTTCCTAGCGGGAGCTTCCTACAATGAGCAGTTCTTC.

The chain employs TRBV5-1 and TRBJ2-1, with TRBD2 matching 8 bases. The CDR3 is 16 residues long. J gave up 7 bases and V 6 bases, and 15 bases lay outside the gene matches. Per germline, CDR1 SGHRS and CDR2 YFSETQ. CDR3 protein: CASISGVLSGKNEQFF. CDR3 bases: TGCGCCAGCATCTCGGGGGTTCTTAGCGGGAAAAATGAGCAGTTCTTC.

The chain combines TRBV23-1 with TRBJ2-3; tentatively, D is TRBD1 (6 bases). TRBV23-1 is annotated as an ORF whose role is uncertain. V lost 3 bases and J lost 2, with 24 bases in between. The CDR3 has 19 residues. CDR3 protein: CASSQQSGQGFGFTDTQYF. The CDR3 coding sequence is TGCGCCAGCAGTCAGCAGAGTGGTCAGGGGTTCGGGTTCACAGATACGCAGTATTTT.

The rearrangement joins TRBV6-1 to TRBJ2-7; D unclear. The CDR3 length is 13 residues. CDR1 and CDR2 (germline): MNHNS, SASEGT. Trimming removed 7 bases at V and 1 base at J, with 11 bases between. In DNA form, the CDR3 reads TGTGCCAGCATTCTGACCCCGTCCTACGAGCAGTACTTC. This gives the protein CASILTPSYEQYF.